A few counts support the clone carrying this T cell receptor (beta chain). This entry comes from a study of molecular identifiers for immune sequencing clone quantification. A CD8+CD4-CCR7+CD45RA+ gate was used to sort naive CD8 T cells. Both previously described methods and listed TCR primers were employed to make bulk TCR libraries. TCRdb ran MiXCR on the PCR reads and lists one entry per CDR3 protein. The profile covers fewer than 350,000 distinct CDR3 sequences, with 24% appearing a single time and 0.7% to 0.95% taken by the ten largest. V dropped 3 bases and J dropped 1; count of bases not matched to a gene: 2. The CDR3 is 14 residues long. Germline lookup yields CDR1 SQVTM and CDR2 ANQGSEA.

This chain connects TRBV29-1 to TRBJ2-2; 7 bases match TRBD2. The receptor was isolated from a human donor in good health. Some libraries in this study had Jurkat cell RNA spiked in. The specimen sequenced was naive CD8+ T cells from blood, with Jurkat cell RNA spiked in. Subset noted: FACS-sorted CD8+CD4-CCR7+CD45RA+ naive T cells. The CDR3 spells CSVEREWNTGELFF. CDR3 bases: TGCAGCGTTGAGCGGGAGTGGAACACCGGGGAGCTGTTTTTT.